Listed below are T cell receptor beta chains from one sample, sequenced in a study of cytotoxic CD8 clonotypes in ibrutinib-treated CLL. The protocol was immunoSEQ multiplex PCR, while the TCRdb copy is restricted to in-frame clones and leaves out a portion. This repertoire shows some 200,000 clones, more than 70% found once; its top ten account for about an eighth. The specimen was PBMCs, collected after 12 months of ibrutinib treatment. The receptors stem from a human donor with chronic lymphocytic leukemia. The CDR3 runs from the conserved cysteine through the conserved F or W. The D gene is left open where the match is weak. The size of a clone is reported for some rows only, either as once, few or many, or as a class for expanded clones.

V: TRBV21-1
J: TRBJ2-1
size: -
D: -
DNA: TGTGCCAGCAGCAAAGCAGGGAGGGTGAGTTACTACAATGAGCAGTTCTTC
CDR3: CASSKAGRVSYYNEQFF

V: TRBV6-1
J: TRBJ2-1
size: -
D: TRBD2
DNA: TGTGCCAGCAGTGAAAATCCGGGACTAGCGGGAGGTGAGCAGTTCTTC
CDR3: CASSENPGLAGGEQFF

V: TRBV30
J: TRBJ2-2
size: few
D: -
DNA: TGTGCCTGGAGTGTCATGTTGGGGGAGCTGTTTTTT
CDR3: CAWSVMLGELFF

V: TRBV29-1
J: TRBJ2-5
size: once
D: TRBD2
DNA: TGCAGCGTTGATGGGACTAGCGGCGCAGAGACCCAGTACTTC
CDR3: CSVDGTSGAETQYF

V: TRBV6-5
J: TRBJ1-1
size: -
D: -
DNA: TGTGCCAGCAGTTATTCTCGGCATGAAGCTTTCTTT
CDR3: CASSYSRHEAFF

V: TRBV7-8
J: TRBJ2-7
size: -
D: -
DNA: TGTGCCAGCAGCTTAGTACAGGGATCCTACGAGCAGTACTTC
CDR3: CASSLVQGSYEQYF

V: TRBV5-8
J: TRBJ2-7
size: -
D: -
DNA: TGTGCCAGCTACGAGCAGTACTTC
CDR3: CASYEQYF

V: TRBV6-5
J: TRBJ2-7
size: -
D: -
DNA: TGTGCCAGCAGTTATTGGAGCGATTCCTACGAGCAGTACTTC
CDR3: CASSYWSDSYEQYF

V: TRBV5-4
J: TRBJ2-5
size: -
D: -
DNA: TGTGCCAGCAGCTTTTCCCTAGGGCCGGGAGAGACCCAGTACTTC
CDR3: CASSFSLGPGETQYF

V: TRBV2
J: TRBJ2-5
size: once
D: TRBD1
DNA: TGTGCCAGCAGTTACTTACAGGGAAGGGGGCAGGGGGAGACCCAGTACTTC
CDR3: CASSYLQGRGQGETQYF

V: TRBV5-4
J: TRBJ2-3
size: -
D: -
DNA: TGTGCCTCCCTGGGGGGGCCCACTAGCACAGATACGCAGTATTTT
CDR3: CASLGGPTSTDTQYF

V: TRBV6-5
J: TRBJ1-1
size: -
D: TRBD1
DNA: TGTGCCAGCAGCCCCCCGAGGGGACAGGGAGAAGCTTTCTTT
CDR3: CASSPPRGQGEAFF

V: TRBV19
J: TRBJ1-3
size: -
D: TRBD1
DNA: TGTGCCAGTAGGGCGTGGGGGACAGGGGACCATGGAAACACCATATATTTT
CDR3: CASRAWGTGDHGNTIYF

V: TRBV30
J: TRBJ1-3
size: -
D: -
DNA: TGTGCCTGGAGTGTAGGACCAGGAAACACCATATATTTT
CDR3: CAWSVGPGNTIYF

V: TRBV7-3
J: TRBJ2-1
size: once
D: TRBD1
DNA: TGTGCCAGCAGCTTAACGGGGACAGACCGCTACAATGAGCAGTTCTTC
CDR3: CASSLTGTDRYNEQFF

V: TRBV2
J: TRBJ2-7
size: -
D: TRBD2
DNA: TGTGCCAGCACGACCCAGCGGGGTTATTCCTACGAGCAGTACTTC
CDR3: CASTTQRGYSYEQYF

V: TRBV5-6
J: TRBJ2-4
size: -
D: TRBD1
DNA: TGTGCCAGCAGCTTTTCAGGACAGGGATGGAACATTCAGTACTTC
CDR3: CASSFSGQGWNIQYF

V: TRBV19
J: TRBJ2-2
size: -
D: TRBD1
DNA: TGTGCCGTGAGACCGGGACAGAGCTGGGCCGGGGAGCTGTTTTTT
CDR3: CAVRPGQSWAGELFF

V: TRBV6-1
J: TRBJ1-4
size: -
D: -
DNA: TGTGCCAGTCGGTACCTACAGTCAACTAATGAAAAACTGTTTTTT
CDR3: CASRYLQSTNEKLFF

V: TRBV6-5
J: TRBJ1-2
size: -
D: -
DNA: TGTGCCAGCAGTTACTCGAGACCGATCGCCCCCAATGGCTACACCTTC
CDR3: CASSYSRPIAPNGYTF

V: TRBV6-1
J: TRBJ1-4
size: -
D: -
DNA: TGTGCCAGCAGTGATTGGGGGGTTGCTGAAAAACTGTTTTTT
CDR3: CASSDWGVAEKLFF

V: TRBV5-8
J: TRBJ2-7
size: -
D: -
DNA: TGTGCCAGCAGCTTCCCCTACGAGCAGTACTTC
CDR3: CASSFPYEQYF

V: TRBV7-3
J: TRBJ1-1
size: -
D: -
DNA: TGTGCCAGCAGTAATCCGAACACTGAAGCTTTCTTT
CDR3: CASSNPNTEAFF

V: TRBV6-1
J: TRBJ2-3
size: -
D: TRBD2
DNA: TGTGCCAGCAGTGAAGCGGCACTAGCGGGGGGAGATACGCAGTATTTT
CDR3: CASSEAALAGGDTQYF

V: TRBV30
J: TRBJ1-3
size: -
D: -
DNA: TGTGCCTGGAGTGTATCCGATGGAAACACCATATATTTT
CDR3: CAWSVSDGNTIYF

V: TRBV4-1
J: TRBJ1-2
size: -
D: -
DNA: TGCGCCAGCAGCCAACTCCCAACGGCCCGCGATGGCTACACCTTC
CDR3: CASSQLPTARDGYTF

V: TRBV28
J: TRBJ1-2
size: -
D: TRBD1
DNA: TGTGCCAGCTTAGCGGGACAGGGTGGCTACACCTTC
CDR3: CASLAGQGGYTF

V: TRBV27
J: TRBJ1-1
size: -
D: -
DNA: TGTGCCAGCAGTTTTCTGGGACCACCCACTGAAGCTTTCTTT
CDR3: CASSFLGPPTEAFF

V: TRBV15
J: TRBJ1-4
size: once
D: -
DNA: TGTGCCACCAGAGCTTCTGGGATGGGTGAAAAACTGTTTTTT
CDR3: CATRASGMGEKLFF

V: TRBV5-1
J: TRBJ1-1
size: -
D: -
DNA: TGCGCCAGCAGCCAGCGGTCGGGGGTGGACACTGAAGCTTTCTTT
CDR3: CASSQRSGVDTEAFF

V: TRBV6-5
J: TRBJ2-7
size: -
D: -
DNA: TGTGCCAGCAGTTACGACGAATTGGGGTACGAGCAGTACTTC
CDR3: CASSYDELGYEQYF

V: TRBV6-5
J: TRBJ2-7
size: -
D: -
DNA: TGTGCCAGCAGTTACTCGACTTTGCGCGGGACCTACGAGCAGTACTTC
CDR3: CASSYSTLRGTYEQYF

V: TRBV28
J: TRBJ2-5
size: -
D: TRBD2
DNA: TGTGCCAGCAGTTTTTCCGGACTAGCGGACCAAGAGACCCAGTACTTC
CDR3: CASSFSGLADQETQYF

V: TRBV6-4
J: TRBJ1-2
size: -
D: -
DNA: TGTGCCAGCAGTGCTCGACTAGGGATCGGGGGCTACACCTTC
CDR3: CASSARLGIGGYTF

V: TRBV5-4
J: TRBJ2-5
size: few
D: TRBD1
DNA: TGTGCCAGCAGCTTACAGGGGGCTCAAGAGACCCAGTACTTC
CDR3: CASSLQGAQETQYF

V: TRBV5-1
J: TRBJ2-3
size: -
D: -
DNA: TGCGCCAGCAGCTTCGATACAGATACGCAGTATTTT
CDR3: CASSFDTDTQYF

V: TRBV11-2
J: TRBJ2-2
size: -
D: -
DNA: TGTGCCAGCAGCACGGAACCAGCTGGGGAGCTGTTTTTT
CDR3: CASSTEPAGELFF

V: TRBV7-9
J: TRBJ1-1
size: few
D: TRBD1
DNA: TGTGCCAGCAGGTTCGGACAGGGGATCACTGAAGCTTTCTTT
CDR3: CASRFGQGITEAFF

V: TRBV10-3
J: TRBJ2-7
size: once
D: -
DNA: TGTGCCATCAGTGAAGCGGAGACAGCGGGCTACGAGCAGTACTTC
CDR3: CAISEAETAGYEQYF

V: TRBV5-4
J: TRBJ2-7
size: -
D: TRBD1
DNA: TGTGCCAGCAGCCCCCCAGGACAGGGGAACTCCTACGAGCAGTACTTC
CDR3: CASSPPGQGNSYEQYF

V: TRBV7-9
J: TRBJ1-1
size: -
D: -
DNA: TGTGCCAGCAGCGCAACACAGAACACTGAAGCTTTCTTT
CDR3: CASSATQNTEAFF

V: TRBV19
J: TRBJ2-7
size: -
D: -
DNA: TGTGCCAGTAGTGCCCGACAGGCCTCCTACGAGCAGTACTTC
CDR3: CASSARQASYEQYF

V: TRBV5-1
J: TRBJ1-4
size: -
D: TRBD1
DNA: TGCGCCAGCAGCTGGACAGGGGTATATTCTGAAAAACTGTTTTTT
CDR3: CASSWTGVYSEKLFF

V: TRBV5-4
J: TRBJ2-1
size: -
D: -
DNA: TGTGCCAGCAGCCAAGGCTTCGGGAACAACAATGAGCAGTTCTTC
CDR3: CASSQGFGNNNEQFF

V: TRBV2
J: TRBJ2-3
size: -
D: TRBD2
DNA: TGTGCCGGTCAGCCCCTAGCGGGGGGCAGGAGTACGCAGTATTTT
CDR3: CAGQPLAGGRSTQYF